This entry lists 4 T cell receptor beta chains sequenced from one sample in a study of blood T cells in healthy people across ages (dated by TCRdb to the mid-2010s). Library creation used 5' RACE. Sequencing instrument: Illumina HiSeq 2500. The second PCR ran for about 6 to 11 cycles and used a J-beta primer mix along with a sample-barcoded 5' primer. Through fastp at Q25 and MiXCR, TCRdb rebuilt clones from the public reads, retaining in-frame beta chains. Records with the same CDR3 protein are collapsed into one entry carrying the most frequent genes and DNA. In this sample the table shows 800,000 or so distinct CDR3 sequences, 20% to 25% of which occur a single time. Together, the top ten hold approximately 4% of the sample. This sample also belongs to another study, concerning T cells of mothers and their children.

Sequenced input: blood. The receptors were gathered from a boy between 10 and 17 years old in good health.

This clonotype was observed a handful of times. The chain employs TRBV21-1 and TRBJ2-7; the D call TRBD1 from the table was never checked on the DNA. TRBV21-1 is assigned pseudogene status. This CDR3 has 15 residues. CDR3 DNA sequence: TGTGCCAGCAGCAAAGTTCGGGACGACTCCTACGAGCAGTACTTC. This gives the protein CASSKVRDDSYEQYF.

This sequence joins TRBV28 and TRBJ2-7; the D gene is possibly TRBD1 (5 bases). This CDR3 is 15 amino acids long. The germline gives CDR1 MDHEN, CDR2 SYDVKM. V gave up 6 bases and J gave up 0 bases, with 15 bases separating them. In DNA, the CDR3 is TGTGCCAGCAGACCACAGGACCTGATCTCCTACGAGCAGTACTTC. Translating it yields CASRPQDLISYEQYF.

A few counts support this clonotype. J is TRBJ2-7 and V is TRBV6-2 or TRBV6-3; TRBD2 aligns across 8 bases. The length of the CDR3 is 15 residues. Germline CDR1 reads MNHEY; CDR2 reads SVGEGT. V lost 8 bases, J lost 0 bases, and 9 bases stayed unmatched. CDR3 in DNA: TGTGCCAGCCGTCAACTAGCGGAGAGCTCCTACGAGCAGTACTTC. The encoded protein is CASRQLAESSYEQYF.

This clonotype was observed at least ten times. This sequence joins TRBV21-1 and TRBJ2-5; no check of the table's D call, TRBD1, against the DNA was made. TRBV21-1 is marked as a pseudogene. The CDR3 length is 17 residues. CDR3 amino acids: CASSKAGSDRGQETQYF. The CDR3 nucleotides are TGTGCCAGCAGCAAAGCCGGTTCGGACAGGGGCCAAGAGACCCAGTACTTC.